What follows describes a single TCR beta chain. Its target is not known. The data were taken from a study of beta chain features in type 1 diabetes. Study-wide findings and caveats: An over-representation of cells with high TCR expression could result from cDNA sequencing. In the patient group, naive, central memory and Treg TCRB repertoires seemed more alike than in the healthy donor group.

One heparinised blood draw, averaging roughly 110 mL, came from each donor. Sorted populations all exceeded 95% purity. The study reverse transcribed the entire isolated RNA, so it sequenced expressed TCRB transcripts. The assay was immunoSEQ multiplex PCR, and TCRdb's table has in-frame clones only and misses some. Of around 450,000 clones listed, over 10% are singletons. The germline V gene encodes CDR1 SGDLS and CDR2 YYNGEE. Between the trimmed V and J ends, which lost 0 bases and 2 bases, there was a span of 10 bases. The CDR3 sequence is 15 residues long. The rearrangement links TRBV9 to TRBJ2-3; D is unclear. The material sequenced was naive CD4+ T cells from blood. This clonotype was sampled from a woman younger than 30 in good health. The CDR3 nucleotides are TGTGCCAGCAGCGTAGAGTTCAGTTTCACAGATACGCAGTATTTT. Translation: CASSVEFSFTDTQYF. Supplemented by reference TRBV9 and TRBJ2-3, the full variable domain reads DSGVTQTPKHLITATGQRVTLRCSPRSGDLSVYWYQQSLDQGLQFLIQYYNGEERAKGNILERFSAQQFPDLHSELNLSSLELGDSALYFCASSVEFSFTDTQYFGPGTRLTVL.